This TCR beta chain was recorded in a study of OX40 agonist ivuxolimab in advanced cancers. Sequencing was performed with immunoSEQ multiplex PCR; in TCRdb, only in-frame clones are kept and a portion is missing. Counted here are more than 60,000 clones, roughly 85% occurring once; the ten biggest clones make up under 4.5%. With V trimmed by 1 base and J by 4 bases, 2 bases remained unmatched. Germline V gene sequence: CDR1 MGHRA, CDR2 YSYEKL. This CDR3 region has 14 residues. The chain links TRBV4-1 to TRBJ1-1, with TRBD1 matching 8 bases. This TCR came from an adult with an advanced solid tumor such as melanoma, head and neck, liver or kidney cancer. The sequenced sample was CD4+ or CD8+ T cells sorted from blood, obtained in a trial of the OX40 agonist ivuxolimab. The CDR3 nucleotides read TGCGCCAGCAGCCAAGCAACAGGGGGCACTGAAGCTTTCTTT. Translated: CASSQATGGTEAFF.